This paragraph reports one T cell receptor (beta chain). The germline V gene has CDR1 MGHDK and CDR2 SYGVNS. This CDR3 contains 14 residues. V was shortened by 2 bases and J by 4 bases, with 11 bases between the two germline ends. This specimen comes from a study of blood T cell repertoires in COVID-19. Assay used: immunoSEQ multiplex PCR; TCRdb lists only in-frame clones, some missing. In the table there are 55,000 to 80,000 clones, around 80% of which are singletons. The chain carries TRBV25-1 and TRBJ1-1; D is perhaps TRBD1 (6 bases). The receptor was derived from a man between 60 and 70 years old with COVID-19, enrolled during active disease. Specimen: peripheral blood. The CDR3 here is CASSERGGGTEAFF. CDR3 DNA: TGTGCCAGCAGTGAACGAGGGGGGGGCACTGAAGCTTTCTTT. Combining the CDR3 with reference TRBV25-1 and TRBJ1-1 gives the whole variable domain EADIYQTPRYLVIGTGKKITLECSQTMGHDKMYWYQQDPGMELHLIHYSYGVNSTEKGDLSSESTVSRIRTEHFPLTLESARPSHTSQYLCASSERGGGTEAFFGQGTRLTVV.